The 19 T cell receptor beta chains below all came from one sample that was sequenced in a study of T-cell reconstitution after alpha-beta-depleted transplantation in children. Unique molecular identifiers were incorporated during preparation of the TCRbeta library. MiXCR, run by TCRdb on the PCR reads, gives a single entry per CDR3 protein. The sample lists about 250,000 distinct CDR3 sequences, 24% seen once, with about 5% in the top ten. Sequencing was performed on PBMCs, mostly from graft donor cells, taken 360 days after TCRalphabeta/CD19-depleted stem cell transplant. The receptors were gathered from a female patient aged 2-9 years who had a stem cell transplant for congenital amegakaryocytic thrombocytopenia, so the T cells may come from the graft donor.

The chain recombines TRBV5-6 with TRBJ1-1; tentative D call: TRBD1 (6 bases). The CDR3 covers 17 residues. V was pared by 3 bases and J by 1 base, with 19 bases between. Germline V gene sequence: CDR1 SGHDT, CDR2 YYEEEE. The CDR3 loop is CASSWSWSGRGNTEAFF. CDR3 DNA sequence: TGTGCCAGCAGCTGGTCGTGGTCGGGCAGGGGGAACACTGAAGCTTTCTTT.

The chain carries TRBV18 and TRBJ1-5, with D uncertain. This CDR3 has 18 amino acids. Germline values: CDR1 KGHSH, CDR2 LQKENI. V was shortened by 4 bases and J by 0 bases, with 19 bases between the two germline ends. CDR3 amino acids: CASSLGIPAGYSNQPQHF. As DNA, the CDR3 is TGTGCCAGCTCACTGGGGATCCCGGCGGGGTATAGCAATCAGCCCCAGCATTTT. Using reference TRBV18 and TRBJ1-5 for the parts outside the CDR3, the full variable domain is NAGVMQNPRHLVRRRGQEARLRCSPMKGHSHVYWYRQLPEEGLKFMVYLQKENIIDESGMPKERFSAEFPKEGPSILRIQQVVRGDSAAYFCASSLGIPAGYSNQPQHFGDGTRLSIL.

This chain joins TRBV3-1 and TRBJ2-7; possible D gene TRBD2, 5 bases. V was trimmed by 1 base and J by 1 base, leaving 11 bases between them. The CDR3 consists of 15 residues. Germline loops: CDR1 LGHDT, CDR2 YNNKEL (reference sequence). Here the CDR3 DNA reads TGTGCCAGCAGCCAAGGTGAGGGCCTTTCCTACGAGCAGTACTTC. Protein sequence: CASSQGEGLSYEQYF.

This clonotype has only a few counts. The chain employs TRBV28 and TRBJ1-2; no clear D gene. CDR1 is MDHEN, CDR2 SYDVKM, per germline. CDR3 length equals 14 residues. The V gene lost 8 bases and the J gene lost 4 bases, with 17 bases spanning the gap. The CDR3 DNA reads TGTGCCAGCGCCCCCGCCGTCTGGGGCTATGGCTACACCTTC. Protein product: CASAPAVWGYGYTF.

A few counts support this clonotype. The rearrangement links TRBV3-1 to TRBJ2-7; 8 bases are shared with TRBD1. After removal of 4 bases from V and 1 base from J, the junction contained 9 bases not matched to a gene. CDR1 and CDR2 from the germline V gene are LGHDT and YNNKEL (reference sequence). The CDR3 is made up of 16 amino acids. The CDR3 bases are TGTGCCAGCAGCCGGGGAGGACAGGGTCCTTCCTACGAGCAGTACTTC. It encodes CASSRGGQGPSYEQYF.

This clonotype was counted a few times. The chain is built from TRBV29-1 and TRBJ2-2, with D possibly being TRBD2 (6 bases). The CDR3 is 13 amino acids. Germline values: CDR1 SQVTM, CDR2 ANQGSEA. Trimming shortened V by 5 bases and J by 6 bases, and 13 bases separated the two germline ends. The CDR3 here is CSVLGRWAGELFF. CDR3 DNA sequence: TGCAGCGTTCTAGGGAGGTGGGCCGGGGAGCTGTTTTTT.

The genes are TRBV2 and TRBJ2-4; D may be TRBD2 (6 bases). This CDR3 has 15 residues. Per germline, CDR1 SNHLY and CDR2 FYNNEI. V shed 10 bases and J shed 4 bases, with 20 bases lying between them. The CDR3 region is CATQTRARGKNIQYF. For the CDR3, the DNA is TGTGCCACACAGACCAGGGCGCGGGGTAAAAACATTCAGTACTTC.

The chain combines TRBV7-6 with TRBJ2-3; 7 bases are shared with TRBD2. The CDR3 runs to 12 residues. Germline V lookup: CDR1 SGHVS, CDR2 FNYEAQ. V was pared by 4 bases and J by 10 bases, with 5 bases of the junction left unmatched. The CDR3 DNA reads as TGTGCCAGCAGCTCAGGGAGGGACTCGCAGTATTTT. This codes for CASSSGRDSQYF.

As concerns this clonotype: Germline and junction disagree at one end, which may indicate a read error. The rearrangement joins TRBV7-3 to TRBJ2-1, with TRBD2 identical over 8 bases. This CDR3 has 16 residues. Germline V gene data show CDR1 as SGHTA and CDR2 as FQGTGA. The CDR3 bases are TGTGCCAGCAGCTTAATTGCGGGAGGCGAGATCAATGAGCAGTCCTTC. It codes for CASSLIAGGEINEQSF.

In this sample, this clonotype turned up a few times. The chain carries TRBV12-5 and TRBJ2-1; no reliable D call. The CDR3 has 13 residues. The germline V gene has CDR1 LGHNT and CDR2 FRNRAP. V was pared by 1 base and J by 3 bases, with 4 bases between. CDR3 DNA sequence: TGTGCTAGTGGTTTGGCAGGCTACAATGAGCAGTTCTTC. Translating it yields CASGLAGYNEQFF.

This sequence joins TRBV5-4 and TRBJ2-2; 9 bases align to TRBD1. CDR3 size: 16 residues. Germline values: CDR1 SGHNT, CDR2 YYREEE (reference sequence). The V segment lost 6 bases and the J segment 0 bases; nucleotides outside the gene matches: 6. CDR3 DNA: TGTGCCAGCAACGACAGACAGGGGGCGAACACCGGGGAGCTGTTTTTT. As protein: CASNDRQGANTGELFF.

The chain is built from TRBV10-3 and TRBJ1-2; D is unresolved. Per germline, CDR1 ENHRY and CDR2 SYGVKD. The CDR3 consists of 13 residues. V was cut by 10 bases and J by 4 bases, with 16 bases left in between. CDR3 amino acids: CATDRLDSYGYTF. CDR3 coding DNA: TGTGCCACAGATCGGCTCGACTCCTATGGCTACACCTTC.

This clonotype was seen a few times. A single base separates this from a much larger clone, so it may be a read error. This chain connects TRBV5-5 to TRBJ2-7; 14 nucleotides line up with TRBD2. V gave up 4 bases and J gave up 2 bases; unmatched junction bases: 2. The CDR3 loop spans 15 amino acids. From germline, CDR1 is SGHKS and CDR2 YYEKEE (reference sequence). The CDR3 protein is CASSTGLAGAYEQYF. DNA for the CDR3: TGTGCCAGCAGCACGGGACTAGCGGGGGCCTACGAGCAGTACTTC. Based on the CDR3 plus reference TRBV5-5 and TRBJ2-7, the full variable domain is DAGVTQSPTHLIKTRGQQVTLRCSPISGHKSVSWYQQVLGQGPQFIFQYYEKEERGRGNFPDRFSARQFPNYSSELNVNALLLGDSALYLCASSTGLAGAYEQYFGPGTRLTVT.

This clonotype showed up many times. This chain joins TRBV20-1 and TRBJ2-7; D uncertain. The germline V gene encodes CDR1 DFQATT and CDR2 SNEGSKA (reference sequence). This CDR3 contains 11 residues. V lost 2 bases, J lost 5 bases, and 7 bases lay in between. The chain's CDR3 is CSARSGHEQYF. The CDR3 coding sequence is TGCAGTGCTAGATCAGGCCACGAGCAGTACTTC.

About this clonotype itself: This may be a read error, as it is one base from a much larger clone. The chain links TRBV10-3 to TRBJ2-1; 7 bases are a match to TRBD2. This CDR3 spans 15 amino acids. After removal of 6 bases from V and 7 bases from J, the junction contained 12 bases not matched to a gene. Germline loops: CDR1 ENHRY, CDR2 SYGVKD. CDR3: CAISSATSRVNEQFF. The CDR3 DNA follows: TGTGCCATCAGCAGCGCGACTAGCCGCGTGAATGAGCAGTTCTTC.

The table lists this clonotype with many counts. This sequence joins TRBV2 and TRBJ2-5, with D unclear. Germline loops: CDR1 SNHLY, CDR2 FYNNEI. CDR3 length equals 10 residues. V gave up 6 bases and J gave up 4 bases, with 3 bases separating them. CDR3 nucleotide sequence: TGTGCCAGCAGGTCAGAGACCCAGTACTTC. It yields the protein CASRSETQYF.

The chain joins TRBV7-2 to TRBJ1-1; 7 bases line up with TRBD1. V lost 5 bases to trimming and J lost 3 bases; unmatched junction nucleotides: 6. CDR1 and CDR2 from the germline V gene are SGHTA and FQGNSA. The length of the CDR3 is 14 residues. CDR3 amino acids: CASSRGGKDTEAFF. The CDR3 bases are TGTGCCAGCAGCCGAGGGGGCAAGGACACTGAAGCTTTCTTT. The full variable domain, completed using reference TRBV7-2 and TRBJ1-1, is GAGVSQSPSNKVTEKGKDVELRCDPISGHTALYWYRQSLGQGLEFLIYFQGNSAPDKSGLPSDRFSAERTGGSVSTLTIQRTQQEDSAVYLCASSRGGKDTEAFFGQGTRLTVV.

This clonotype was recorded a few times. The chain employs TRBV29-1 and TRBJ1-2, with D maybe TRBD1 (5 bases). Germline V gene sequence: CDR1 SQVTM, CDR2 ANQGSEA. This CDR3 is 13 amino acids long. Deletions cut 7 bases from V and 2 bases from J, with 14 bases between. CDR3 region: CSAGKTENYGYTF. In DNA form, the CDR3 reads TGCAGCGCTGGGAAGACAGAAAACTATGGCTACACCTTC.

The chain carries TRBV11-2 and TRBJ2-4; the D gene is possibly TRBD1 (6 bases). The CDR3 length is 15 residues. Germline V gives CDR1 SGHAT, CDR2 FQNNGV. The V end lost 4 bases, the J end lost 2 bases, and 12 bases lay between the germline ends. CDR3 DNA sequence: TGTGCCAGCAGCTCCCCGAGGGGGTCCAAAAACATTCAGTACTTC. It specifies CASSSPRGSKNIQYF. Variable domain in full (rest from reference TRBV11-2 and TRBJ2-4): EAGVAQSPRYKIIEKRQSVAFWCNPISGHATLYWYQQILGQGPKLLIQFQNNGVVDDSQLPKDRFSAERLKGVDSTLKIQPAKLEDSAVYLCASSSPRGSKNIQYFGAGTRLSVL.